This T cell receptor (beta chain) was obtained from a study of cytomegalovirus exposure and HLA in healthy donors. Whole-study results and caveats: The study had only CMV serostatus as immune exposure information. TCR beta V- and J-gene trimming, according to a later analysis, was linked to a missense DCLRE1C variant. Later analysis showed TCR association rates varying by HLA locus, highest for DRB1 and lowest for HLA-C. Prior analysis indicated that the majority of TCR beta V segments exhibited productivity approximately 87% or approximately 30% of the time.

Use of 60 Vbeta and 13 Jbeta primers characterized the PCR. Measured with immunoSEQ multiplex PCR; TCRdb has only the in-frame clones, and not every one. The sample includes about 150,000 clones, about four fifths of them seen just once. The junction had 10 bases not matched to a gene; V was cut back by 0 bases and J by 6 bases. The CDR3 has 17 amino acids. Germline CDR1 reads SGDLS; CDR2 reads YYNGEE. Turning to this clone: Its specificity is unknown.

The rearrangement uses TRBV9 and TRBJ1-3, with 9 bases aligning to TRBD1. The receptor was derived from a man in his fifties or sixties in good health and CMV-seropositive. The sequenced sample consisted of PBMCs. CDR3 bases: TGTGCCAGCAGCGTAGATCTCGGGGGACAGGGATTAAACACCATATATTTT. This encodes CASSVDLGGQGLNTIYF.